This is a list of T cell receptor beta chains from one sample in a study of CD8 T cells in ankylosing spondylitis. One entry per CDR3 protein results from TCRdb running MiXCR on the 5' RACE reads. This table holds fewer than 250,000 distinct CDR3 sequences, about 10% found once. The specimen was blood, either unsorted or a sorted T cell fraction (not recorded which). The receptors come from a male donor with ankylosing spondylitis or in good health (not recorded which). Each CDR3 is given with its conserved first and last residue. The D gene is left open where the match is weak. The size of a clone is reported for some rows only, either as once, few or many, or as a class for expanded clones.

d_gene | j_gene | abundance | v_gene | CDR3nt | CDR3aa
TRBD1 | TRBJ1-2 | NA | TRBV28 | TGTGCCAGCAGTCCGCCAACAGACAGGGGCTATGGCTACACCTTC | CASSPPTDRGYGYTF
NA | TRBJ1-4 | NA | TRBV20-1 | TGCAGTGCTAGAGACTTCGTGGATGAAAAACTGTTTTTT | CSARDFVDEKLFF
NA | TRBJ1-6 | many | TRBV20-1 | TGCAGTGCCTTCCCGGGCCATAATTCACCCCTCCACTTT | CSAFPGHNSPLHF
NA | TRBJ2-1 | many | TRBV5-6 | TGTGCCAGCAGCTTGGGAGTGGTTAGAGGACAGACTTACAATGAGCAGTTCTTC | CASSLGVVRGQTYNEQFF
TRBD2 | TRBJ2-1 | NA | TRBV5-1 | TGCGCCAGCAGGTCTAGCGGGGGACTCAACAATGAGCAGTTCTTC | CASRSSGGLNNEQFF
TRBD1 | TRBJ1-4 | few | TRBV12-3/TRBV12-4 | TGTGCCAGCAGTTACCGACAGGGGTATGAAAAACTGTTTTTT | CASSYRQGYEKLFF
TRBD2 | TRBJ2-1 | few | TRBV24-1 | TGTGCCACCAGTGATCGGACGGAGACGGGGGGTGAGCAGTTCTTC | CATSDRTETGGEQFF
TRBD1 | TRBJ1-2 | many | TRBV5-1 | TGCGCCAGCAGCTTGGTACAGGGGGCCGATGGCTACACCTTC | CASSLVQGADGYTF
TRBD2 | TRBJ2-5 | many | TRBV11-1 | TGTGCCAGCAGCTTTCCGGGACTAGTCGCGACCCAGTACTTC | CASSFPGLVATQYF
NA | TRBJ2-5 | NA | TRBV7-8 | TGTGCCAGCAGCTTAGCGGAGGTTGGGACCCAGTACTTC | CASSLAEVGTQYF
TRBD2 | TRBJ2-1 | few | TRBV5-1 | TGCGCCAGTACACCGGGACTAGAGGGCAATGAGCAGTTCTTC | CASTPGLEGNEQFF
NA | TRBJ1-4 | many | TRBV5-5 | TGTGCCAGCAGCCGTTGGGATGAAAAACTGTTTTTT | CASSRWDEKLFF
TRBD1 | TRBJ1-6 | NA | TRBV15 | TGTGCCACCAGCAGAGTTCGACAGGGGCATCCACCCCTCCACTTT | CATSRVRQGHPPLHF
TRBD2 | TRBJ2-4 | many | TRBV6-2/TRBV6-3 | TGTGCCAGCAGTTATTCTTGGTTGGGACTATCCGCGGCCAACATTCAGTACTTC | CASSYSWLGLSAANIQYF
NA | TRBJ1-1 | NA | TRBV20-1 | TGCAGTGGAGCAAAGGGGCCGGGAACTGAAGCTTTCTTT | CSGAKGPGTEAFF
TRBD1 | TRBJ2-3 | NA | TRBV7-9 | TGTGCCAGCAGCTTAGACGAGGGACAGGGGCCAGATACGCAGTATTTT | CASSLDEGQGPDTQYF
TRBD1 | TRBJ1-5 | many | TRBV27 | TGTGCCAGCAGTAAACAGGGGTATCAGCCCCAGCATTTT | CASSKQGYQPQHF
NA | TRBJ2-1 | many | TRBV19 | TGTGCCAGTAAGTTCGACCCGGGGAGCTCCTACAATGAGCAGTTCTTC | CASKFDPGSSYNEQFF
NA | TRBJ2-7 | NA | TRBV5-1 | TGCGCCAGCAGCTTGGACGGGACACTCTCCTACGAGCAGTACTTC | CASSLDGTLSYEQYF
NA | TRBJ2-3 | many | TRBV12-3/TRBV12-4 | TGTGCCAGCAGTCCTGGGCCCGATACGCAGTATTTT | CASSPGPDTQYF
TRBD2 | TRBJ2-1 | once | TRBV5-1 | TGCGCCAGCAGCTTGGAAGCGGCGGGGGGCTCCTACAATGAGCAGTTCTTC | CASSLEAAGGSYNEQFF
TRBD1 | TRBJ2-5 | NA | TRBV12-3/TRBV12-4 | TGTGCCAGCAGGTCGACAGGGGGCGTGAAGACCCAGTACTTC | CASRSTGGVKTQYF
NA | TRBJ1-4 | many | TRBV10-3 | TGTGCCATCAGTGAGTCACAGGGAAATGAAAAACTGTTTTTT | CAISESQGNEKLFF
NA | TRBJ1-1 | few | TRBV5-6 | TGTGCCAGCAGCTCCTTGGCAGGGATGAACACTGAAGCTTTCTTT | CASSSLAGMNTEAFF
NA | TRBJ1-1 | NA | TRBV20-1 | TGCAGTGCTAGAGGGGGCGGTTTTGAAGCTTTCTTT | CSARGGGFEAFF
TRBD2 | TRBJ2-1 | NA | TRBV20-1 | TGCAGTGCTCTCCCGGGGGGCAATGAGCAGTTCTTC | CSALPGGNEQFF
NA | TRBJ2-5 | few | TRBV5-1 | TGCGCCAGCAGCTCCGGGGCGGAGACCCAGTACTTC | CASSSGAETQYF
NA | TRBJ2-7 | many | TRBV12-3/TRBV12-4 | TGTGCCAGCAGTTTAGTAGGGCGTGAGCAGTACTTC | CASSLVGREQYF
NA | TRBJ1-6 | many | TRBV6-1 | TGTGCCAGCAGCCCTAACAGGGATTCACCCCTCCACTTT | CASSPNRDSPLHF
NA | TRBJ2-5 | many | TRBV6-1 | TGTGCCAGCAGAGACCTGGTCCAAGAGACCCAGTACTTC | CASRDLVQETQYF
NA | TRBJ2-2 | few | TRBV3-1 | TGTGCCAGCAGCCCCTTTCAACTTGGGAACACCGGGGAGCTGTTTTTT | CASSPFQLGNTGELFF
NA | TRBJ2-3 | NA | TRBV7-9 | TGTGCCAGCAGCTTAAGGCCCGTCCCCGATACGCAGTATTTT | CASSLRPVPDTQYF
NA | TRBJ2-2 | many | TRBV6-5 | TGTGCCAGCAGTCCACTCGGGGCCACCGGGGAGCTGTTTTTT | CASSPLGATGELFF
TRBD2 | TRBJ2-1 | many | TRBV5-6 | TGTGCCAGCAGCTTGGAACTAGCGGTGAGCTCCTACAATGAGCAGTTCTTC | CASSLELAVSSYNEQFF
NA | TRBJ1-5 | many | TRBV24-1 | TGTGCCACCAGTGAGGGGCAGCAGCCCCAGCATTTT | CATSEGQQPQHF
NA | TRBJ2-5 | NA | TRBV9 | TGTGCCAGCCGCGACCGGGAGAGGGGAGAGACCCAGTACTTC | CASRDRERGETQYF
NA | TRBJ2-5 | NA | TRBV28 | TGTGCCAGCAGCCGGACAGCATGGGGCAAAGAGACCCAGTACTTC | CASSRTAWGKETQYF
NA | TRBJ2-1 | many | TRBV20-1 | TGCAGTGCTAGTTCGGCGGGATCCTACAATGAGCAGTTCTTC | CSASSAGSYNEQFF
NA | TRBJ2-5 | few | TRBV12-3/TRBV12-4 | TGTGCCAGCTTATTTTCGGGTAAAGAGACCCAGTACTTC | CASLFSGKETQYF
TRBD1 | TRBJ2-7 | few | TRBV5-5 | TGTGCCAGCAGCTTGGAACCGGGACAGGGCTACGAGCAGTACTTC | CASSLEPGQGYEQYF
TRBD1 | TRBJ1-5 | NA | TRBV12-3/TRBV12-4 | TGTGCCCGCAGTTTAGTGCGTTGGGGGACAGGGACTTCGTGGCAGCCCCAGCATTTT | CARSLVRWGTGTSWQPQHF